This T cell receptor (beta chain) emerged from a study of blood T cell repertoires in COVID-19. Study context: PBMCs, B-cell-depleted T cells, or T cells provided the cDNA or gDNA that made up the material.

This clone has just a few counts. Germline V gives CDR1 MGHRA, CDR2 YSYEKL. The CDR3 sequence is 18 residues long. V trimming: 3 bases; J trimming: 2 bases; junction bases outside the gene matches: 13. Here immunoSEQ multiplex PCR was the method, and the copy in TCRdb shows in-frame clones only, minus some. The data show 180,000 or so clones, over 70% seen once. This clonotype was sampled from an older woman who had recovered from COVID-19. The chain joins TRBV4-1 to TRBJ2-1; 7 nucleotides align to TRBD2. The sequencing input was PBMCs or T cells enriched from blood (not recorded which). The CDR3 protein is CASSQGGSGLTTYNEQFF. In DNA form, the CDR3 reads TGCGCCAGCAGCCAGGGGGGGTCCGGACTAACTACCTACAATGAGCAGTTCTTC.